This note documents a single T cell receptor beta chain sequence. The antigen is unknown. Sequencing was performed with immunoSEQ multiplex PCR; in TCRdb, only in-frame clones are kept and a portion is missing. This sample has tens of thousands of clones, with roughly 84% found just once. The entry originates in a study of CD4 T cells in relation to SARS-CoV-2 and coronaviruses. Unmatched junction bases numbered 12, after V lost 4 bases and J lost 0 bases. Germline CDR1 is SGDLS and CDR2 is YYNGEE. This CDR3 spans 19 amino acids. The TCR originated in an adult with COVID-19. The sample comprised naive CD4+ T cells from PBMCs, cultured in vitro. Documented subset: naive CD4+ T cells isolated by negative enrichment. The chain recombines TRBV9 with TRBJ2-3, with 12 bases aligning to TRBD2. DNA for the CDR3: TGTGCCAGCAGCCCGGGGGGGACTAGCGGGCGGACTAGCACAGATACGCAGTATTTT. The encoded protein is CASSPGGTSGRTSTDTQYF.